Below, 14 T cell receptor beta chains from the same sample are listed, as sequenced in a study of cytomegalovirus exposure and HLA in healthy donors. Libraries were prepared by immunoSEQ multiplex PCR; TCRdb keeps only in-frame clonotypes and omits some of them. Of over 200,000 clones in the sample, roughly 84% are singletons; the top ten hold approximately 2%. Sequencing was carried out using PBMCs. Source of these receptors: a woman under 30 in good health and CMV-seropositive.

The chain employs TRBV28 and TRBJ1-1, with 9 bases lining up with TRBD1. V shed 5 bases, J shed 10 bases, and the junction held 11 bases outside the gene matches. The CDR3 has 14 residues. Germline CDR1 reads MDHEN; CDR2 reads SYDVKM. CDR3 nucleotide sequence: TGTGCCAGCAGTCAGGGACAGGGCAGGATGCGAGCTTTCTTT. Translating gives CASSQGQGRMRAFF.

The chain carries TRBV19 and TRBJ2-7, with 7 bases matching TRBD2. This CDR3 spans 15 amino acids. Germline CDR1 and CDR2: LNHDA and SQIVND (reference sequence). Losses at the gene ends were 9 bases for V and 2 bases for J; bases not matched to a gene: 13. This chain's CDR3 is CASRAPLAGPYEQYF. In DNA form, the CDR3 reads TGTGCCAGCCGGGCCCCTTTAGCGGGTCCCTACGAGCAGTACTTC.

The rearrangement links TRBV6-5 to TRBJ1-1; the D gene is possibly TRBD1 (6 bases). This CDR3 has 11 residues. The V gene lost 5 bases and the J gene lost 9 bases, with 10 bases spanning the gap. Germline CDR1 and CDR2: MNHEY and SVGAGI. The CDR3 region is CASSNGQKAFF. Here the CDR3 DNA reads TGTGCCAGCAGTAACGGACAGAAAGCTTTCTTT.

V gene TRBV5-1 combines with J gene TRBJ2-3; the match to TRBD1 covers 7 bases. Looked up from germline, CDR1 is SGHRS and CDR2 is YFSETQ. The CDR3 is 17 residues long. The V gene end was trimmed by 4 bases and the J gene end by 4 bases; junction bases not matched to a gene: 15. The CDR3 loop reads CASSETGILGRADTQYF. The CDR3 region has the DNA TGCGCCAGCAGCGAGACAGGGATACTAGGAAGGGCAGATACGCAGTATTTT.

The rearrangement uses TRBV19 and TRBJ2-7, with a possible D match to TRBD1 (5 bases). V lost 4 bases and J lost 1, with 14 bases in between. The CDR3 totals 15 residues. Per the germline V gene, CDR1 is LNHDA and CDR2 is SQIVND (reference sequence). The CDR3 sequence is CASSNPQVGSYEQYF. The CDR3 coding sequence is TGTGCCAGTAGTAACCCACAGGTTGGTTCCTACGAGCAGTACTTC.

The chain combines TRBV4-1 with TRBJ1-4; 7 nucleotides line up with TRBD1. V trimming: 1 base; J trimming: 5 bases; junction bases outside the gene matches: 10. CDR1 is MGHRA and CDR2 is YSYEKL in the germline V gene. CDR3 size: 17 residues. The chain's CDR3 is CASSQGEGARKNEKLFF. The CDR3 DNA sequence: TGCGCCAGCAGCCAAGGAGAGGGGGCCAGAAAAAATGAAAAACTGTTTTTT.

The chain links TRBV7-9 to TRBJ1-2, with 7 bases matching TRBD1. V lost 3 bases to trimming and J lost 6 bases; unmatched junction nucleotides: 13. This CDR3 spans 16 amino acids. Germline-derived CDR1 and CDR2 are SEHNR and FQNEAQ (reference sequence). The CDR3 region is CASSLAERQGQDGYTF. CDR3 in DNA: TGTGCCAGCAGCTTGGCCGAACGACAGGGTCAGGATGGCTACACCTTC.

The rearrangement uses TRBV27 and TRBJ2-3; the match to TRBD1 covers 9 bases. V lost 4 bases to trimming and J lost 5 bases; unmatched junction nucleotides: 7. The germline CDR1 and CDR2 sequences are MNHEY and SMNVEV (reference sequence). The CDR3 sequence is 15 residues long. CDR3 loop: CASSSSTGGGDTQYF. The CDR3 nucleotides read TGTGCCAGCAGTTCCTCGACAGGGGGTGGAGATACGCAGTATTTT.

The chain combines TRBV28 with TRBJ2-7, with a possible D match to TRBD2 (5 bases). V was clipped by 3 bases and J by 3 bases, with 15 bases between them. There are 15 residues in the CDR3. Germline loops: CDR1 MDHEN, CDR2 SYDVKM. CDR3 bases: TGTGCCAGCAGTTTTATGGCGGGCCCGCTCTACGAGCAGTACTTC. Its protein is CASSFMAGPLYEQYF.

The rearrangement joins TRBV13 to TRBJ2-5; 7 positions agree with TRBD2. Germline-derived CDR1 and CDR2 are PRHDT and FYEKMQ (reference sequence). Trimming at V came to 7 bases and at J to 3 bases, leaving 5 bases not matched to a gene. This CDR3 comprises 13 residues. The CDR3 reads CASNSRGEETQYF. DNA of the CDR3: TGTGCCAGCAACTCCCGGGGGGAAGAGACCCAGTACTTC.

The chain couples TRBV15 to TRBJ1-3; TRBD1 matches at 7 bases. The germline CDR1 and CDR2 sequences are LNHNV and YYDKDF (reference sequence). V gave up 7 bases and J gave up 0 bases; unmatched junction bases: 3. The CDR3 is 14 amino acids. The CDR3 loop is CATTGQNSGNTIYF. Here the CDR3 DNA reads TGTGCCACCACGGGACAGAACTCTGGAAACACCATATATTTT.

The V and J genes are TRBV4-1 and TRBJ2-7; the D is unclear. With 0 bases removed from V and 7 bases from J, the gap between germline ends came to 7 bases. This CDR3 has 12 amino acids. Germline V gives CDR1 MGHRA, CDR2 YSYEKL. CDR3 in DNA: TGCGCCAGCAGCCAAGATCTACGTGAGCAGTACTTC. Protein sequence: CASSQDLREQYF.

This chain connects TRBV10-2 to TRBJ2-5; D possibly corresponds to TRBD2 (5 bases). CDR3 length: 14 amino acids. V lost 5 bases and J lost 2, with 12 bases in between. Germline V CDR1 and CDR2: WSHSY, SAAADI. The CDR3 DNA sequence: TGCGCCAGCAGTCCCCCGGGGTCTCAAGAGACCCAGTACTTC. Translation: CASSPPGSQETQYF.

Notes on this clone: Compared with germline, one end of the junction differs, possibly owing to a read error. The gene calls are TRBV7-7 and TRBJ1-5; no definite D call. The CDR3 runs to 16 residues. Germline CDR1 SSHAT, CDR2 FNYEAQ (reference sequence). This chain's CDR3 is CASSLGPWRHNQPQHF. The CDR3, as DNA: TGTGCTAGCAGCTTAGGACCCTGGAGGCATAATCAGCCCCAGCATTTT.